This TCR beta chain stems from a study of blood T cell repertoires in COVID-19. Libraries were prepared by immunoSEQ multiplex PCR; TCRdb keeps only in-frame clonotypes and omits some of them. Here the sample spans around 450,000 clones, roughly 89% being singletons. The receptor was isolated from a woman under 40 with acute or convalescent COVID-19. The sequenced material came from peripheral blood.

The CDR3 DNA sequence: TGTGCCAGTAGTCAGGACTGGGAGAGTTACGAGCAGTACTTC. As protein: CASSQDWESYEQYF. The chain carries TRBV19 and TRBJ2-7, with D maybe TRBD2 (5 bases). Trimming pared 5 bases from V and 4 bases from J, leaving 15 bases between. The CDR3 consists of 14 residues. Germline V gives CDR1 LNHDA, CDR2 SQIVND (reference sequence).